This T cell receptor (beta chain) was sequenced for a study of cytomegalovirus exposure and HLA in healthy donors. Study context: The roughly 120 validation repertoires matched the 666 first-cohort repertoires in platform, a later analysis reported.

The protocol was immunoSEQ multiplex PCR, while the TCRdb copy is restricted to in-frame clones and leaves out a portion. The data show tens of thousands of clones, nearly 96% seen once. The CDR3 spans 12 residues. V was trimmed by 11 bases and J by 10 bases, leaving 20 bases between them. Germline CDR1 ENHRY, CDR2 SYGVKD. Notes on the study in general: The study recorded 150 to 200 TCR beta chains that were cytomegalovirus-associated. TCR sequences were mostly rare, though some public TCRs occurred in many donors.

A word on this clone: Its specificity is unknown.

This rearrangement joins TRBV10-3 to TRBJ1-2; no clear D. Material for sequencing was PBMCs. This clonotype was sampled from a young woman in good health and CMV-seropositive. The DNA for the CDR3 is TGTGCCGTTTCAAGGGAACCGGAGGTCTACACCTTC. Its translation: CAVSREPEVYTF.